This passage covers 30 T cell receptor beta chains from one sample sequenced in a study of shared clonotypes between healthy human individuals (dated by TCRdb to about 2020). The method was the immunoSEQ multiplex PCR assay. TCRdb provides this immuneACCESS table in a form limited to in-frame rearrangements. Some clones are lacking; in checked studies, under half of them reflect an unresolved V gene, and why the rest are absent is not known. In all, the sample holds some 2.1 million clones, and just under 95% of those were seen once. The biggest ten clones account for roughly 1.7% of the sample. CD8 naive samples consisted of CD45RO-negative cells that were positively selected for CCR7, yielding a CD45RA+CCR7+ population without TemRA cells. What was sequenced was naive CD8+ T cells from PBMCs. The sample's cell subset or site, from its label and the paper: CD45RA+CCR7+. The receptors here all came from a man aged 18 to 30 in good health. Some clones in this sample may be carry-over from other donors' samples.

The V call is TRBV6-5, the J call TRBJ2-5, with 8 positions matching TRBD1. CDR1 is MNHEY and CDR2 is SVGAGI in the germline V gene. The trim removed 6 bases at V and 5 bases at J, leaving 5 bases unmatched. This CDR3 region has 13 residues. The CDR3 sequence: CASSRNRGETQYF. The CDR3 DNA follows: TGTGCCAGCAGCAGAAACAGGGGGGAGACCCAGTACTTC.

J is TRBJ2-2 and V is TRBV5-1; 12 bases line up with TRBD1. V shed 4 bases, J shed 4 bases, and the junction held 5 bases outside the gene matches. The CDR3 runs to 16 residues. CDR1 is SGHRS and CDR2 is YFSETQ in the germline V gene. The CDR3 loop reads CASSLGQGARTGELFF. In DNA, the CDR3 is TGCGCCAGCAGCCTGGGACAGGGGGCGCGCACCGGGGAGCTGTTTTTT.

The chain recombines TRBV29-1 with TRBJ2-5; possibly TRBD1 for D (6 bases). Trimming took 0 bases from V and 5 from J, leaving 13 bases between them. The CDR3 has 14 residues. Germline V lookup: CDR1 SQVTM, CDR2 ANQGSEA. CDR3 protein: CSVEDPGGWETQYF. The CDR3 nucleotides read TGCAGCGTTGAAGACCCTGGGGGCTGGGAGACCCAGTACTTC.

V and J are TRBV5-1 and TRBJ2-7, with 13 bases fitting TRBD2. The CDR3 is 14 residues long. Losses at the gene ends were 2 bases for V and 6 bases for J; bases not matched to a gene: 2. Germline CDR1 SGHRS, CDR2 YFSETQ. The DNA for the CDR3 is TGCGCCAGCAGCTTAGGACTAGCGGGAGCCGAGCAGTACTTC. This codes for CASSLGLAGAEQYF. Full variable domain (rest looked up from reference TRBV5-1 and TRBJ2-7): KAGVTQTPRYLIKTRGQQVTLSCSPISGHRSVSWYQQTPGQGLQFLFEYFSETQRNKGNFPGRFSGRQFSNSRSEMNVSTLELGDSALYLCASSLGLAGAEQYFGPGTRLTVT.

The CDR3 sequence: CASSLWIRALAGTVADTQYF. The CDR3 DNA sequence: TGTGCCAGCAGTTTATGGATACGAGCTCTAGCGGGCACGGTCGCAGATACGCAGTATTTT. The rearrangement joins TRBV27 to TRBJ2-3, with TRBD2 matching over 8 bases. Germline CDR1 reads MNHEY; CDR2 reads SMNVEV (reference sequence). The CDR3 is 20 residues long. V was pared by 1 base and J by 4 bases, with 19 bases of the junction left unmatched.

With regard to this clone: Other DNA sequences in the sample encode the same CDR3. CDR3 loop: CASSLSGTAYEQYF. The CDR3, as DNA: TGTGCCAGCAGTTTATCGGGCACCGCCTACGAGCAGTACTTC. The chain links TRBV27 to TRBJ2-7; no reliable D call. Between the trimmed V and J ends, which lost 0 bases and 2 bases, there was a span of 8 bases. The germline V gene encodes CDR1 MNHEY and CDR2 SMNVEV (reference sequence). The CDR3 is 14 amino acids.

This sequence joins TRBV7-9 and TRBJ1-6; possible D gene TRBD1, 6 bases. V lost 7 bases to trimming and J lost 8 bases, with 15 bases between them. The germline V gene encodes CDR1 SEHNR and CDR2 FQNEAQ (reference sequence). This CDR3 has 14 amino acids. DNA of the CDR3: TGTGCCAGCAAGGATGGGGGGCTCGATTCACCCCTCCACTTT. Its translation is CASKDGGLDSPLHF.

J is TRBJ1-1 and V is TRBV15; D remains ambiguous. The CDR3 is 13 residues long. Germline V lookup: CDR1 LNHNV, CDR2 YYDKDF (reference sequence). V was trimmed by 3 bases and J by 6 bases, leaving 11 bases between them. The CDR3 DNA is TGTGCCACCAGCAGGGTGGAGGGCCCTGAAGCTTTCTTT. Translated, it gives CATSRVEGPEAFF.

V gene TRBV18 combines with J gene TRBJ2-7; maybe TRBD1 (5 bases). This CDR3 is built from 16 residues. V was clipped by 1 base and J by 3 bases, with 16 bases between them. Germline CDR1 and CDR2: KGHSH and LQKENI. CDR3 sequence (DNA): TGTGCCAGCTCACCACAGTCGTCAGGGTCAGGCTACGAGCAGTACTTC. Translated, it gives CASSPQSSGSGYEQYF.

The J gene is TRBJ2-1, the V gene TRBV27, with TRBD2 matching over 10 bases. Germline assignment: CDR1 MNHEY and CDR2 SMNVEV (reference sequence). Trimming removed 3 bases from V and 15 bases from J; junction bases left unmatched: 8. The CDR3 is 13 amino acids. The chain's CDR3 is CASSLMSSGSLFF. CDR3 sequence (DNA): TGTGCCAGCAGTTTGATGTCTAGCGGGAGTCTGTTCTTC.

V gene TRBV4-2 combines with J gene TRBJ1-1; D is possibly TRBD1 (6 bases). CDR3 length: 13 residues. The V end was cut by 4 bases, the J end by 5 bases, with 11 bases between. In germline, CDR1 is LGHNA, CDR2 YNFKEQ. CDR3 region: CASSLRGGTEAFF. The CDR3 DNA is TGTGCCAGCAGCCTCAGGGGTGGAACTGAAGCTTTCTTT.

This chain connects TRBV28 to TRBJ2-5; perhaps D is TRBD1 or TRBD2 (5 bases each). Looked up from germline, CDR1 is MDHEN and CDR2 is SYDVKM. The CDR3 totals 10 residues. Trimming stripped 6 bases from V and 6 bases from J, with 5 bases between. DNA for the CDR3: TGTGCCAGCAGGGGACAGACCCAGTACTTC. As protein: CASRGQTQYF.

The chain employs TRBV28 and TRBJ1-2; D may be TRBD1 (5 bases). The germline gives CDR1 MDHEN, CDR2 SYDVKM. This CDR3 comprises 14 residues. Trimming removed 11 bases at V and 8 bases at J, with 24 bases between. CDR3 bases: TGTGCCGGGGGGACGGGCCCCGTGGTCAACGGCTACACCTTC. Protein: CAGGTGPVVNGYTF.

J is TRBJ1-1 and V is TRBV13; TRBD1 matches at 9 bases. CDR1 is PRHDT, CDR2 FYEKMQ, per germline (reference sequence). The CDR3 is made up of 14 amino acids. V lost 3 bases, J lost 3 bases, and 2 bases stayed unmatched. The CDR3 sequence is CASSFGQGYTEAFF. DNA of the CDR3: TGTGCCAGCAGCTTTGGACAGGGGTACACTGAAGCTTTCTTT.

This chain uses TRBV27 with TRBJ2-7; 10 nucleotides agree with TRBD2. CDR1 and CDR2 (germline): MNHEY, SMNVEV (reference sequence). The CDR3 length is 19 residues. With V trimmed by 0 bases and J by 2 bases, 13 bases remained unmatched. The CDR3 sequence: CASSLSSMSLAGGPYEQYF. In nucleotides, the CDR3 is TGTGCCAGCAGTTTATCGAGTATGAGTTTAGCGGGGGGACCCTACGAGCAGTACTTC.

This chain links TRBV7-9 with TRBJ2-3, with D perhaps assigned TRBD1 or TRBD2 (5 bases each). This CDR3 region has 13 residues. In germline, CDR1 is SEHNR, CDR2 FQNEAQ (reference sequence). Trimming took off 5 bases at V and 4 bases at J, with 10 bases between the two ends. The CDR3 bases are TGTGCCAGCAGCCAAATGGGGGCAGATACGCAGTATTTT. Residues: CASSQMGADTQYF. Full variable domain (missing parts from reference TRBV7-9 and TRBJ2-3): DTGVSQNPRHKITKRGQNVTFRCDPISEHNRLYWYRQTLGQGPEFLTYFQNEAQLEKSRLLSDRFSAERPKGSFSTLEIQRTEQGDSAMYLCASSQMGADTQYFGPGTRLTVL.

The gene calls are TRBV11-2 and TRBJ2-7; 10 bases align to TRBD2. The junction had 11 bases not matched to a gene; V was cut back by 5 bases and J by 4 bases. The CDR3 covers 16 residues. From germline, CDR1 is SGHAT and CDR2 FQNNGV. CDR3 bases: TGTGCCAGCAGCCTCGCCAGCGGGAGGGCCGGGTACGAGCAGTACTTC. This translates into CASSLASGRAGYEQYF.

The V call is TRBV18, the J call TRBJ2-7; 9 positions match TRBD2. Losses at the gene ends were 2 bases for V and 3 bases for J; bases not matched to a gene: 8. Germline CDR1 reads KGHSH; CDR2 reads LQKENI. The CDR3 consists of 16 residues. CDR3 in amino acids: CASSPNGLASYYEQYF. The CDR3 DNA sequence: TGTGCCAGCTCACCAAATGGACTAGCGTCCTACTACGAGCAGTACTTC.

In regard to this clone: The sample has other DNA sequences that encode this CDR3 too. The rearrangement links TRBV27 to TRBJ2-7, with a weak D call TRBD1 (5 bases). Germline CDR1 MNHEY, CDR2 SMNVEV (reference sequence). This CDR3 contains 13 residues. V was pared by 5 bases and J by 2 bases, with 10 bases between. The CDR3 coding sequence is TGTGCCAGCAGTCCCAGGACAACCTACGAGCAGTACTTC. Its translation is CASSPRTTYEQYF.

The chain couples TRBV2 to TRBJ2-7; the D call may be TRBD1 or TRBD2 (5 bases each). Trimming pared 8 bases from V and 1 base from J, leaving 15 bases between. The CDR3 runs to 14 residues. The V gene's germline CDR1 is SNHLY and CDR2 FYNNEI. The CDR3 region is CASLGTDESYEQYF. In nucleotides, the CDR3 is TGTGCCAGCTTAGGGACGGACGAATCCTACGAGCAGTACTTC.

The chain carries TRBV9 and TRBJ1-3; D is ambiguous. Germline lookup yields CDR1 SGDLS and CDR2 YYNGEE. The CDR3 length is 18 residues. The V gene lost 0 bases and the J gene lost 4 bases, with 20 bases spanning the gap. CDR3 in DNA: TGTGCCAGCAGCGTAGAAAAGGATGAGCCCCGGACGGGAAACACCATATATTTT. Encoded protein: CASSVEKDEPRTGNTIYF.

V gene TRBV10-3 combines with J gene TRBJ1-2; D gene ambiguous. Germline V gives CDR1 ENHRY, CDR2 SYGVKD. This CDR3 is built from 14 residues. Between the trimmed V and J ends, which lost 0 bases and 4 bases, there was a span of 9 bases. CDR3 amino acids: CAISESIASYGYTF. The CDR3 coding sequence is TGTGCCATCAGTGAGTCGATCGCATCCTATGGCTACACCTTC.

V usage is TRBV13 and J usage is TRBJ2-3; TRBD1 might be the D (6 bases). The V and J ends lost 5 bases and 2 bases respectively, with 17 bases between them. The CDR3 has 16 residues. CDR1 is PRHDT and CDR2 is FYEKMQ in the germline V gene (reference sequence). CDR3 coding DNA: TGTGCCAGCAGCACCCGCAGGGGAGAATACACAGATACGCAGTATTTT. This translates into CASSTRRGEYTDTQYF.

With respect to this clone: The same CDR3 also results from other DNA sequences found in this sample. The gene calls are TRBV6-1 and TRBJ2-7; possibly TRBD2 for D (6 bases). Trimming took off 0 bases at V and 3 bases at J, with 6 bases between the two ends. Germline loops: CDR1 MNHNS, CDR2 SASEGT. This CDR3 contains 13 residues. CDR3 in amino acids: CASSEARGYEQYF. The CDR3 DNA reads TGTGCCAGCAGTGAAGCGCGGGGCTACGAGCAGTACTTC.

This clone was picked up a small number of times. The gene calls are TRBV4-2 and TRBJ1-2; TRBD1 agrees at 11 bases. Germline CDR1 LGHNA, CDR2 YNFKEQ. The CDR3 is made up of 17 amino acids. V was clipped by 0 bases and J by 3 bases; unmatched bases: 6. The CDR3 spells CASSQEVGTGGYYGYTF. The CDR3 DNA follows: TGTGCCAGCAGCCAAGAGGTCGGGACAGGGGGATACTATGGCTACACCTTC.

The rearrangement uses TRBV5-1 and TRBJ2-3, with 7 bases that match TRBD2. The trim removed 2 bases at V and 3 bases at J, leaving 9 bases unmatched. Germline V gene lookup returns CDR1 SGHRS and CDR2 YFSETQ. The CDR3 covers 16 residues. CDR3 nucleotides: TGCGCCAGCAGCTTTCGTGGGAGGGGCCCAACAGATACGCAGTATTTT. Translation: CASSFRGRGPTDTQYF. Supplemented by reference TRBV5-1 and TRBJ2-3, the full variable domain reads KAGVTQTPRYLIKTRGQQVTLSCSPISGHRSVSWYQQTPGQGLQFLFEYFSETQRNKGNFPGRFSGRQFSNSRSEMNVSTLELGDSALYLCASSFRGRGPTDTQYFGPGTRLTVL.

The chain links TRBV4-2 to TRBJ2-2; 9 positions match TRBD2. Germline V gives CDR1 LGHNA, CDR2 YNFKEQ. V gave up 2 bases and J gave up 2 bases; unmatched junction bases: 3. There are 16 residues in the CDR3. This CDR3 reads CASSQPGLANTGELFF. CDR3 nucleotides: TGTGCCAGCAGCCAACCGGGACTAGCCAACACCGGGGAGCTGTTTTTT.

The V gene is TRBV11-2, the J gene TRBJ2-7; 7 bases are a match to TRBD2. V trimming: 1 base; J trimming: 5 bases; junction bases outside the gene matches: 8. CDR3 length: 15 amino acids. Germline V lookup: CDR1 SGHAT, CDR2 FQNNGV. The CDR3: CASSLGAREQDEQYF. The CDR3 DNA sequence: TGTGCCAGCAGCTTAGGTGCGCGGGAGCAGGACGAGCAGTACTTC.

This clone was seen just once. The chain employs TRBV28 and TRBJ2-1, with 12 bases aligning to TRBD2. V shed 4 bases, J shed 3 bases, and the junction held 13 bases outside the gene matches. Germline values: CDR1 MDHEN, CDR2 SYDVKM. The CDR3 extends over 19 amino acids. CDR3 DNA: TGTGCCAGCAGTTCCCTTATGAGACTAGCGGGAGAAAACTACAATGAGCAGTTCTTC. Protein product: CASSSLMRLAGENYNEQFF.

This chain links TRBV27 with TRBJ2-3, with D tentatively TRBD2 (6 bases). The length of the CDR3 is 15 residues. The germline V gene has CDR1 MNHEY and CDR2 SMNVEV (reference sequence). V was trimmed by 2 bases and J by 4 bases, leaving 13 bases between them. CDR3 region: CASSLGSGVADTQYF. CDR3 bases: TGTGCCAGCAGTTTAGGGTCGGGGGTTGCAGATACGCAGTATTTT.